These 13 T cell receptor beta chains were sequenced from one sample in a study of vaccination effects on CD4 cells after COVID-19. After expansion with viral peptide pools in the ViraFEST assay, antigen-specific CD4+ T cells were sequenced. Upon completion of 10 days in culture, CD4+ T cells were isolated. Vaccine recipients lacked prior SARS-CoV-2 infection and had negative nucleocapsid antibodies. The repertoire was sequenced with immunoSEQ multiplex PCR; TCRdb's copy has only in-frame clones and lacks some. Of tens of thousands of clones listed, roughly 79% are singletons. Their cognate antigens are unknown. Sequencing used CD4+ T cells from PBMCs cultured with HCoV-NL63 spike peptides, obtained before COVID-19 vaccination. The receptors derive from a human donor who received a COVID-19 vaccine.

CDR3 bases: TGTGCCATCAGTGGGGGGGGATCACCCCTCCACTTT. Translated, it gives CAISGGGSPLHF. The chain uses TRBV10-3 and TRBJ1-6; tentative D call: TRBD1 (5 bases). The germline V gene encodes CDR1 ENHRY and CDR2 SYGVKD. Trimming stripped 4 bases from V and 10 bases from J, with 8 bases between. The CDR3 is made up of 12 amino acids.

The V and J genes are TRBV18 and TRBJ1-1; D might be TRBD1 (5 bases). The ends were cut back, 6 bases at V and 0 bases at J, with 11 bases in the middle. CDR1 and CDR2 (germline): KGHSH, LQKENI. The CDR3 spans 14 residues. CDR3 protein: CASSQGPMNTEAFF. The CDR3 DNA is TGTGCCAGCTCCCAGGGACCGATGAACACTGAAGCTTTCTTT.

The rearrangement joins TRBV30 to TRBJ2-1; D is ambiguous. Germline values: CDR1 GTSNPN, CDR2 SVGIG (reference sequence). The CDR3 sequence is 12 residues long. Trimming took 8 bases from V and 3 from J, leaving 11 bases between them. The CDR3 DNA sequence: TGTGCCCGTCTTGATCGCTACAATGAGCAGTTCTTC. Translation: CARLDRYNEQFF.

DNA for the CDR3: TGTGCCAGCAGCCCAAGGTGGGGGCTGAGCAATCAGCCCCAGCATTTT. This encodes CASSPRWGLSNQPQHF. The V gene is TRBV7-8, the J gene TRBJ1-5; possibly TRBD1 for D (6 bases). Per the germline V gene, CDR1 is SGHVS and CDR2 is FQNEAQ. The ends were cut back, 5 bases at V and 1 base at J, with 15 bases in the middle. The CDR3 sequence is 16 residues long.

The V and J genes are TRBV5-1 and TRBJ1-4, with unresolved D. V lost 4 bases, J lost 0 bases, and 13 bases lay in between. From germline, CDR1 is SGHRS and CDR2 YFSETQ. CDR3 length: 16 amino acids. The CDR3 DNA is TGCGCCAGCAGCAGAGTAGGTCTCGCAACTAATGAAAAACTGTTTTTT. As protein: CASSRVGLATNEKLFF.

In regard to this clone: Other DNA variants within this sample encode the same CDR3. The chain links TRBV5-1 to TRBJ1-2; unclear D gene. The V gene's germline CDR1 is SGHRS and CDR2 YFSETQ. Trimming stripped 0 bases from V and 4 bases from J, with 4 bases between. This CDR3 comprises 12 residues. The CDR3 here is CASSLEGYGYTF. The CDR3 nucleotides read TGCGCCAGCAGCTTGGAGGGCTATGGCTACACCTTC.

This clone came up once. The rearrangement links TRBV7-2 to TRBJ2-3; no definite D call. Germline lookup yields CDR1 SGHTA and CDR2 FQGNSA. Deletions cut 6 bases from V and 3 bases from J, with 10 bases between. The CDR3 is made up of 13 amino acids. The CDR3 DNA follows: TGTGCCAGCAGATCCCTGGAGACAGATACGCAGTATTTT. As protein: CASRSLETDTQYF.

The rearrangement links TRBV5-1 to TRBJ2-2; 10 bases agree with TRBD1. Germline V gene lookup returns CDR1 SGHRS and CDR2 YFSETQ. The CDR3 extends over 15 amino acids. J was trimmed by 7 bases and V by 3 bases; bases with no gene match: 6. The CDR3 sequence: CASSSRDRGDGELFF. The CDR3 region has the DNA TGCGCCAGCAGCTCCCGGGACAGGGGAGACGGGGAGCTGTTTTTT.

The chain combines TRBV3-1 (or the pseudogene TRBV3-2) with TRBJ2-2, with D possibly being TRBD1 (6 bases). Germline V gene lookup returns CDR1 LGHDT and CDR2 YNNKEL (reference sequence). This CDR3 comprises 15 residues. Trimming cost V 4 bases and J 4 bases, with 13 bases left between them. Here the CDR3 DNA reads TGTGCCAGCAGCCCCCGCGAACAGGGCACCGGGGAGCTGTTTTTT. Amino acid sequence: CASSPREQGTGELFF.

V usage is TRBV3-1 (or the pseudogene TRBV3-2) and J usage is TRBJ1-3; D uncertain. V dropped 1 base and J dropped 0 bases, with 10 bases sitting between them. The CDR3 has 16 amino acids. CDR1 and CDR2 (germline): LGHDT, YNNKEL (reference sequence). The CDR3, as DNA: TGTGCCAGCAGCCAAGCAAAACTAACCTCTGGAAACACCATATATTTT. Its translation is CASSQAKLTSGNTIYF.

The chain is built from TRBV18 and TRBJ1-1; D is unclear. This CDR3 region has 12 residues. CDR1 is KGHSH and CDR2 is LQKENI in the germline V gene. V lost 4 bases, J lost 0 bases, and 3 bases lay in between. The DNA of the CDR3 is TGTGCCAGCTCACAAATGAACACTGAAGCTTTCTTT. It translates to CASSQMNTEAFF.

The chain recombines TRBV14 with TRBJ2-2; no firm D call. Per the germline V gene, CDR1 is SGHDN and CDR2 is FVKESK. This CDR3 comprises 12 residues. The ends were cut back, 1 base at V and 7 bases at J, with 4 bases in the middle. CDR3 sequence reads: CASSQVNGELFF. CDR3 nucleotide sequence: TGTGCCAGCAGCCAAGTGAACGGGGAGCTGTTTTTT.

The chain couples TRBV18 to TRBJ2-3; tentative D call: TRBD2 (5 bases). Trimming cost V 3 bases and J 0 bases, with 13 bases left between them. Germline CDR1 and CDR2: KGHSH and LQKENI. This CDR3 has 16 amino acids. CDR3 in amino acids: CASSPRGQVSTDTQYF. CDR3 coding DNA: TGTGCCAGCTCACCTCGGGGTCAGGTTAGCACAGATACGCAGTATTTT.